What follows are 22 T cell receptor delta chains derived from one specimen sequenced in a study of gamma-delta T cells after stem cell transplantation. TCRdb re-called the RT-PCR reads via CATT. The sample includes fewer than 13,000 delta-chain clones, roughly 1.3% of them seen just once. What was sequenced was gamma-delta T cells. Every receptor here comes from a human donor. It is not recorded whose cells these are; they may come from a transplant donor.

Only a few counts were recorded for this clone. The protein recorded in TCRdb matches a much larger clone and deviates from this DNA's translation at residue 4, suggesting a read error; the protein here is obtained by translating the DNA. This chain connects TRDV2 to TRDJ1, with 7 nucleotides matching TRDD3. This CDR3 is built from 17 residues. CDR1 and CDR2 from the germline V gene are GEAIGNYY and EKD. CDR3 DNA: TGTGCCTGTGCCACCGTGGGTGGGGGACCCGACACCGATAAACTCATCTTT. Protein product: CACATVGGGPDTDKLIF.

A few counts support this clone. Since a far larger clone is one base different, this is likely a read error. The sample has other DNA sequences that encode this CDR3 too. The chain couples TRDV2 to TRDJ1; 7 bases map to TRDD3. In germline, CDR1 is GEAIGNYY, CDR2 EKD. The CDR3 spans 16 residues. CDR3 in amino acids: CACDPTGALYTDKLIF. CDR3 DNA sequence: TGTGCCTGTGACCCGACTGGGGCCCTGTACACCGATAAACTTATCTTT.

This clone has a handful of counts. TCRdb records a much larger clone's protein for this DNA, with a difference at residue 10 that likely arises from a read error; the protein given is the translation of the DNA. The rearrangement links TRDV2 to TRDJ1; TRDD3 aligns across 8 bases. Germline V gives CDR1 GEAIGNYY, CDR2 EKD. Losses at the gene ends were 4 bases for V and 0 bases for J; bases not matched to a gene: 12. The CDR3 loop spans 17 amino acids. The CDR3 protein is CACDLLSGGTYTDKLIF. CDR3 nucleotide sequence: TGTGCCTGTGATCTACTATCTGGGGGAACCTACACCGATAAACTCATCTTT.

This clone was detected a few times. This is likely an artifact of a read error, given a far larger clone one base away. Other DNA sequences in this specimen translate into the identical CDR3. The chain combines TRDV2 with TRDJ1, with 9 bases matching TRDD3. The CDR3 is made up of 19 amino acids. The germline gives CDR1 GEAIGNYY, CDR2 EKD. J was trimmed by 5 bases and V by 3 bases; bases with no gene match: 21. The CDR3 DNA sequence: TGTGCCTGTGACCCGGTAAGGCCCGGGGGATACCGGGCAGAGGATAAACTCATCTTT. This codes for CACDPVRPGGYRAEDKLIF.

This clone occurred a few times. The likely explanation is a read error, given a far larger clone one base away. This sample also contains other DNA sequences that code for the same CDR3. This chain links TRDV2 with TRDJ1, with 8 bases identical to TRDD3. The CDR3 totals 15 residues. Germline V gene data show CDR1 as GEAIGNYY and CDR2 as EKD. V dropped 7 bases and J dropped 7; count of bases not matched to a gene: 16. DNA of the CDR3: TGTGCCTGCGACCCCCTTCTGGGGATACAGGGTAAACTCATCTTT. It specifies CACDPLLGIQGKLIF.

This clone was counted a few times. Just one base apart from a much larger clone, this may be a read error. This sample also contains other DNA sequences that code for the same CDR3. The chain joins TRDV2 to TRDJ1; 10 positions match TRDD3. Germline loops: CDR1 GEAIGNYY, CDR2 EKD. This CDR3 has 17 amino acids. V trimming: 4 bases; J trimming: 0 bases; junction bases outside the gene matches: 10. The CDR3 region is CACDGLGDSSYTDKLIF. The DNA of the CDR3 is TGTGCCTGTGATGGACTGGGGGATTCCTCATACACCGATAAACTCATCTTT.

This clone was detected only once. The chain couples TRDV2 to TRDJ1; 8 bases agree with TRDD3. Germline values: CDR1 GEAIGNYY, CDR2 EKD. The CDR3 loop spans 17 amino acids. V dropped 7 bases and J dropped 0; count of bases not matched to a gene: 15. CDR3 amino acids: CACSILRLGDYTDKLIF. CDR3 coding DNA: TGTGCCTGCTCTATCCTGAGGCTGGGGGACTACACCGATAAACTCATCTTT.

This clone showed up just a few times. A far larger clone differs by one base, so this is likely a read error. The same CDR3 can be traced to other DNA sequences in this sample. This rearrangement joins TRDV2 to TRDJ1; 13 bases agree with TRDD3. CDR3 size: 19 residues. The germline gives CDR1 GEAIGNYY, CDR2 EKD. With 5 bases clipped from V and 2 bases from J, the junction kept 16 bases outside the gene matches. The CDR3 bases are TGTGCCTGTGCCGCTCTCACTGGGGGATACGTTACCTATACCGATAAACTCATCTTT. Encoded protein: CACAALTGGYVTYTDKLIF.

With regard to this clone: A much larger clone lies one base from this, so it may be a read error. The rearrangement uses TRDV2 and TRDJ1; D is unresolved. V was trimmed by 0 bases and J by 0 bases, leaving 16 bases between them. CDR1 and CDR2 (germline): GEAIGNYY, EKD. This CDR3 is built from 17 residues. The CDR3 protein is CACDTLSGTKYTDKLIF. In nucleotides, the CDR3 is TGTGCCTGTGACACCCTGTCTGGAACCAAGTACACCGATAAACTCATCTTT.

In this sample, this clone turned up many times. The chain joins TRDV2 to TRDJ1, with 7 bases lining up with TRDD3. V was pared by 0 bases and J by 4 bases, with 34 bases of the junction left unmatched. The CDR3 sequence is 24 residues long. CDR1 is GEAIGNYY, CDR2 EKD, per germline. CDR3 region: CACDTVRNKGGLDGYGRMDDKLIF. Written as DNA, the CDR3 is TGTGCCTGTGACACCGTAAGGAACAAGGGGGGCCTCGATGGATACGGGCGGATGGACGATAAACTCATCTTT.

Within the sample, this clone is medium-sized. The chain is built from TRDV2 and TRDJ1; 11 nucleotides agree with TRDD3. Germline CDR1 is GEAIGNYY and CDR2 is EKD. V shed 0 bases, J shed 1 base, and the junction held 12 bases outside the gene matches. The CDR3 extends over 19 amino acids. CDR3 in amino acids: CACDTVRLLGDISTDKLIF. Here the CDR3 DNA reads TGTGCCTGTGACACCGTAAGGTTACTGGGGGATATAAGCACCGATAAACTCATCTTT.

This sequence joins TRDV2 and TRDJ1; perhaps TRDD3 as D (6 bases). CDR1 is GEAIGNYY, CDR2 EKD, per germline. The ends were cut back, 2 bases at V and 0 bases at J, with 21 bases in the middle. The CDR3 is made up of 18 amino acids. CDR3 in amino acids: CACDIMGGRTSYTDKLIF. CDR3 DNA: TGTGCCTGTGACATTATGGGGGGTCGCACTTCGTACACCGATAAACTCATCTTT.

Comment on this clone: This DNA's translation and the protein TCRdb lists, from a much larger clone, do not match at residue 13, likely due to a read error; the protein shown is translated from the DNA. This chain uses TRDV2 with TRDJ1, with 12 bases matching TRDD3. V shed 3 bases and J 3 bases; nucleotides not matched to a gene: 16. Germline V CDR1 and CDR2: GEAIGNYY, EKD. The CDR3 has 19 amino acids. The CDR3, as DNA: TGTGCCTGTGACCTACTGGGGGATACAAGGCCAGGTATTGCCGATAAACTCATCTTT. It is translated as CACDLLGDTRPGIADKLIF.

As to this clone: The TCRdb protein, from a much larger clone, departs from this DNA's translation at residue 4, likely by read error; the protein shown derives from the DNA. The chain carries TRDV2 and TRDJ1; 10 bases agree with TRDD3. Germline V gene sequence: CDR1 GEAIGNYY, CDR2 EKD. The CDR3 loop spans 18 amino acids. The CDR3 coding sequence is TGTGCCTGTGGCACCGTAATGGGGGATACCCCCTCAGGAAATAAACTCATCTTT. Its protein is CACGTVMGDTPSGNKLIF.

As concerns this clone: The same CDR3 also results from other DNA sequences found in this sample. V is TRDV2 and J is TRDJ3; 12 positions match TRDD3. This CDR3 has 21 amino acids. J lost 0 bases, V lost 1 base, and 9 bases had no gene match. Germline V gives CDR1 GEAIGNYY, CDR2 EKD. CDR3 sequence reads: CACDTGTGGYPSSWDTRQMFF. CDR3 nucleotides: TGTGCCTGTGACACTGGCACTGGGGGATACCCGAGCTCCTGGGACACCCGACAGATGTTTTTC.

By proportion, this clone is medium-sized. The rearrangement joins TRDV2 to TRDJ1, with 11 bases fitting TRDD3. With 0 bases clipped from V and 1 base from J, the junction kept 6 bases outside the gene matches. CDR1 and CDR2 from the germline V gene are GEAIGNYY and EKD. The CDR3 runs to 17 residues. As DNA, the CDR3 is TGTGCCTGTGACACCGTGGCTGGGGGATACCCCACCGATAAACTCATCTTT. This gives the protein CACDTVAGGYPTDKLIF.

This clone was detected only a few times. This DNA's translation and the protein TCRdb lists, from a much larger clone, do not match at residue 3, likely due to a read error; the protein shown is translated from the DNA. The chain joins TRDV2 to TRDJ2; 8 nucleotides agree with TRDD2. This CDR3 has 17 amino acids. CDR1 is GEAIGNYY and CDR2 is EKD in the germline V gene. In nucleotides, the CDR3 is TGTGCCCGTGACAATCTTCCTACGCGCTTTCCTACAGCACAACTCTTCTTT. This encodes CARDNLPTRFPTAQLFF.

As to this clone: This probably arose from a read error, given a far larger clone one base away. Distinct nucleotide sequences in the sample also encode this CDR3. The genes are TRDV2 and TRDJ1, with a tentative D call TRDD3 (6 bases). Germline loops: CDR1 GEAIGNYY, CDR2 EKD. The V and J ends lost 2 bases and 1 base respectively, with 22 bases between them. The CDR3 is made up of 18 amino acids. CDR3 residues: CACDSLGGIVSSTDKLIF. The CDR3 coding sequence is TGTGCCTGTGACAGCCTCGGAGGGATAGTTTCCTCCACCGATAAACTCATCTTT.

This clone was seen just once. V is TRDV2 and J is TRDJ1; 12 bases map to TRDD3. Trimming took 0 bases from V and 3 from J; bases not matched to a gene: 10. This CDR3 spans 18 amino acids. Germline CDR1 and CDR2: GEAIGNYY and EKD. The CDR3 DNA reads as TGTGCCTGTGACACCGGAGGTGTACTGGGGGATACCCCCGATAAACTCATCTTT. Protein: CACDTGGVLGDTPDKLIF.

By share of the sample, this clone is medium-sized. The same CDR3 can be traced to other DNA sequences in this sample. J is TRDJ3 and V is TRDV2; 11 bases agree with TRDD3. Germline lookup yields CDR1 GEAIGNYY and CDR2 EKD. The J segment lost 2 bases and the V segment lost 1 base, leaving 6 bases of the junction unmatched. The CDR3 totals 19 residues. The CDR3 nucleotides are TGTGCCTGTGACACAGTGGGGGATACGGGCGCCTGGGACACCCGACAGATGTTTTTC. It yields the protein CACDTVGDTGAWDTRQMFF.

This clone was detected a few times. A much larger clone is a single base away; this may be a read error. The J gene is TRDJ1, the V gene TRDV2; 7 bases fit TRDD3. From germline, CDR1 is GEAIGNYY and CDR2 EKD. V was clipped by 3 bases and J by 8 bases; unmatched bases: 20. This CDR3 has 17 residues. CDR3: CACDAVGDYTGSAKLIF. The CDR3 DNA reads TGTGCCTGTGACGCCGTGGGGGACTACACCGGCAGCGCAAAACTCATCTTT.

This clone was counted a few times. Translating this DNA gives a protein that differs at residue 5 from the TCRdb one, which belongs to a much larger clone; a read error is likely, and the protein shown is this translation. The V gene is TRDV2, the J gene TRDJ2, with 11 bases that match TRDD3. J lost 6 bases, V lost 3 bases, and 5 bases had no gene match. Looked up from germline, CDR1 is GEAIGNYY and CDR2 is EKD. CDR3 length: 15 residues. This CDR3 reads CACDALGDTPAQLFF. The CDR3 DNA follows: TGTGCCTGTGACGCCCTGGGGGATACCCCAGCACAACTCTTCTTT.